Presented here are 20 T cell receptor beta chains from one specimen sequenced in a study of OX40 agonist ivuxolimab in advanced cancers. The table came from immunoSEQ multiplex PCR; TCRdb's copy has only in-frame clones and leaves some out. The data hold about 97,000 clones, with 86% observed a single time. This specimen was CD4+ or CD8+ T cells sorted from blood, taken in a trial of the OX40 agonist ivuxolimab. The receptors were gathered from an adult with an advanced solid tumor such as melanoma, head and neck, liver or kidney cancer.

This clone was observed a handful of times. V usage is TRBV18 and J usage is TRBJ1-4; TRBD1 is a possible D gene (6 bases). Trimming shortened V by 2 bases and J by 4 bases, and 14 bases separated the two germline ends. Germline loops: CDR1 KGHSH, CDR2 LQKENI. The CDR3 spans 16 residues. The CDR3 bases are TGTGCCAGCTCACCATCCCCGGACAGCTATAATGAAAAACTGTTTTTT. This encodes CASSPSPDSYNEKLFF. Looking up the rest from reference TRBV18 and TRBJ1-4 gives the full variable domain: NAGVMQNPRHLVRRRGQEARLRCSPMKGHSHVYWYRQLPEEGLKFMVYLQKENIIDESGMPKERFSAEFPKEGPSILRIQQVVRGDSAAYFCASSPSPDSYNEKLFFGSGTQLSVL.

This clone was picked up a small number of times. The rearrangement uses TRBV6-1 and TRBJ1-2; D gene uncertain. Trimming stripped 1 base from V and 4 bases from J, with 13 bases between. The CDR3 is made up of 15 amino acids. Germline V gene lookup returns CDR1 MNHNS and CDR2 SASEGT. The CDR3 DNA follows: TGTGCCAGCAGTGAAGGGCCTGGAGGGCTCTATGGCTACACCTTC. This encodes CASSEGPGGLYGYTF.

The rearrangement uses TRBV7-8 and TRBJ1-2; 8 bases agree with TRBD1. The germline CDR1 and CDR2 sequences are SGHVS and FQNEAQ. Trimming removed 2 bases from V and 7 bases from J; junction bases left unmatched: 6. There are 14 residues in the CDR3. CDR3 in amino acids: CASSLSGTGGGYTF. CDR3 DNA sequence: TGTGCCAGCAGCTTATCCGGGACAGGTGGTGGCTACACCTTC.

The CDR3 is CASRDRGTTDTQYF. In DNA form, the CDR3 reads TGCGCCAGCAGGGACAGGGGGACAACAGATACGCAGTATTTT. The chain employs TRBV5-1 and TRBJ2-3; TRBD1 agrees at 10 bases. Germline CDR1 is SGHRS and CDR2 is YFSETQ. V dropped 5 bases and J dropped 3; count of bases not matched to a gene: 3. This CDR3 has 14 amino acids. Together with reference TRBV5-1 and TRBJ2-3, the CDR3 gives the full variable domain: KAGVTQTPRYLIKTRGQQVTLSCSPISGHRSVSWYQQTPGQGLQFLFEYFSETQRNKGNFPGRFSGRQFSNSRSEMNVSTLELGDSALYLCASRDRGTTDTQYFGPGTRLTVL.

This clone was seen a single time. This chain connects TRBV10-1 to TRBJ2-3, with TRBD2 matching over 8 bases. V gave up 5 bases and J gave up 3 bases; unmatched junction bases: 7. The CDR3 sequence is 15 residues long. Germline CDR1 reads WNHNN; CDR2 reads SYGVQD (reference sequence). The CDR3 nucleotides read TGCGCCAGCAGTCTCGGGGGGGGAGCGACAGATACGCAGTATTTT. It specifies CASSLGGGATDTQYF.

The V call is TRBV6-5, the J call TRBJ1-2; D is unclear. Germline lookup yields CDR1 MNHEY and CDR2 SVGAGI. The CDR3 loop spans 13 amino acids. The germline V and J ends were trimmed by 1 base and 3 bases, with 6 bases remaining between them. CDR3: CASSYYGHYGYTF. The CDR3 nucleotides read TGTGCCAGCAGTTACTACGGCCACTATGGCTACACCTTC.

The chain links TRBV7-3 to TRBJ1-1; a possible D gene is TRBD1 (5 bases). The CDR3 is 13 residues long. Germline V gives CDR1 SGHTA, CDR2 FQGTGA. The germline V and J ends were trimmed by 4 bases and 1 base, with 7 bases remaining between them. The CDR3 bases are TGTGCCAGCAGCTCACAGGAGAACACTGAAGCTTTCTTT. Protein product: CASSSQENTEAFF.

There are a few counts of this clone. This CDR3 is also generated by other DNA sequences in the sample. V usage is TRBV7-2 and J usage is TRBJ2-7; D is tentatively TRBD1 or TRBD2 (7 bases each). Germline values: CDR1 SGHTA, CDR2 FQGNSA. V was cut by 1 base and J by 6 bases, with 13 bases left in between. CDR3 length: 14 residues. CDR3 DNA: TGTGCCAGCAGCTTAGGGACTAGGGGGCTCGAGCAGTACTTC. The encoded protein is CASSLGTRGLEQYF.

This sequence joins TRBV18 and TRBJ1-5; D remains ambiguous. The ends were cut back, 6 bases at V and 1 base at J, with 16 bases in the middle. Germline loops: CDR1 KGHSH, CDR2 LQKENI. There are 16 residues in the CDR3. This CDR3 is CASSLTPVSSNQPQHF. CDR3 in DNA: TGTGCCAGCTCGCTTACTCCGGTCTCAAGCAATCAGCCCCAGCATTTT.

The chain links TRBV6-5 to TRBJ1-2; tentative D call: TRBD1 (6 bases). CDR1 and CDR2 from the germline V gene are MNHEY and SVGAGI. This CDR3 is built from 12 residues. Trimming took 7 bases from V and 4 from J, leaving 10 bases between them. CDR3 in amino acids: CASTPDSYGYTF. DNA of the CDR3: TGTGCCAGCACCCCGGACAGCTATGGCTACACCTTC.

The chain couples TRBV6-1 to TRBJ1-5; TRBD1 matches at 7 bases. V dropped 3 bases and J dropped 2; count of bases not matched to a gene: 7. CDR3 length equals 16 residues. Looked up from germline, CDR1 is MNHNS and CDR2 is SASEGT. The CDR3 sequence is CASSDRRGQGNQPQHF. As DNA, the CDR3 is TGTGCCAGCAGTGACAGGAGGGGGCAGGGCAATCAGCCCCAGCATTTT.

CDR3 coding DNA: TGTGCCAGCAGTCCTCGTTACGAGCAGTACTTC. This gives the protein CASSPRYEQYF. The genes are TRBV6-6 and TRBJ2-7, with no clear D. Trimming took off 5 bases at V and 4 bases at J, with 6 bases between the two ends. The CDR3 is 11 residues long. Germline CDR1 and CDR2: MNHNY and SVGAGI (reference sequence).

This clone was seen a single time. The chain is built from TRBV6-6 and TRBJ1-1; D is possibly TRBD1 (5 bases). CDR3 length equals 15 residues. V was shortened by 0 bases and J by 2 bases, with 10 bases between the two germline ends. From germline, CDR1 is MNHNY and CDR2 SVGAGI (reference sequence). The chain's CDR3 is CASSYSIRANTEAFF. The CDR3 DNA follows: TGTGCCAGCAGTTACTCGATCAGGGCCAACACTGAAGCTTTCTTT.

This chain joins TRBV12-5 and TRBJ1-6, with a possible D match to TRBD1 (6 bases). The CDR3 totals 17 residues. Germline assignment: CDR1 LGHNT and CDR2 FRNRAP. Trimming took off 3 bases at V and 9 bases at J, with 21 bases between the two ends. CDR3 residues: CASGFLEQGARSSPLHF. In DNA, the CDR3 is TGTGCTAGTGGTTTCCTAGAACAGGGAGCTCGAAGTTCACCCCTCCACTTT.

This clone was observed once. The V call is TRBV6-5, the J call TRBJ1-1; D is unresolved. CDR1 MNHEY and CDR2 SVGAGI come from the germline V gene. The CDR3 is 15 amino acids. Trimming cost V 6 bases and J 0 bases, with 14 bases left between them. The CDR3 protein is CASRAFREMNTEAFF. CDR3 bases: TGTGCCAGCAGAGCCTTTAGGGAGATGAACACTGAAGCTTTCTTT.

The V call is TRBV6-5, the J call TRBJ1-2, with TRBD1 as a possible D gene (6 bases). Deletions cut 2 bases from V and 6 bases from J, with 13 bases between. CDR3 length: 14 residues. Germline values: CDR1 MNHEY, CDR2 SVGAGI. The CDR3 loop is CASSYGGLEDGYTF. CDR3 coding DNA: TGTGCCAGCAGTTACGGGGGGCTGGAGGATGGCTACACCTTC.

J is TRBJ2-7 and V is TRBV27; 13 nucleotides agree with TRBD2. CDR1 is MNHEY and CDR2 is SMNVEV in the germline V gene (reference sequence). CDR3 length: 17 residues. V lost 2 bases to trimming and J lost 4 bases; unmatched junction nucleotides: 8. As DNA, the CDR3 is TGTGCCAGCAGTTTAAGGGGGACTAGCGGGGCTGTATACGAGCAGTACTTC. This encodes CASSLRGTSGAVYEQYF.

This clone was recorded once. DNA of the CDR3: TGTGCCAGCTCACCCGCCCGCCTGGGTGATTCACCCCTCCACTTT. It encodes CASSPARLGDSPLHF. This rearrangement joins TRBV18 to TRBJ1-6; D is undetermined. CDR3 length equals 15 residues. Germline CDR1 is KGHSH and CDR2 is LQKENI. The ends were cut back, 3 bases at V and 8 bases at J, with 14 bases in the middle.

The rearrangement uses TRBV27 and TRBJ2-7; D remains ambiguous. This CDR3 comprises 15 residues. CDR1 and CDR2 (germline): MNHEY, SMNVEV (reference sequence). V was trimmed by 1 base and J by 5 bases, leaving 15 bases between them. The CDR3 sequence: CASSLLPRISHEQYF. The CDR3 DNA reads TGTGCCAGCAGTTTATTACCTAGGATTTCCCACGAGCAGTACTTC.

The chain uses TRBV5-1 and TRBJ2-7; TRBD1 agrees at 10 bases. The J segment lost 4 bases and the V segment lost 5 bases, leaving 9 bases of the junction unmatched. This CDR3 contains 15 residues. CDR1 is SGHRS, CDR2 YFSETQ, per germline. This CDR3 reads CASRSPGQGLYEQYF. The CDR3 region has the DNA TGCGCCAGCAGATCTCCGGGACAGGGGCTATACGAGCAGTACTTC.